This T cell receptor beta chain was documented in a study of post-analysis software for immune sequencing data. Regarding this clonotype: The target antigen is unknown.

Trimming removed 4 bases from V and 0 bases from J, with 17 bases in between. The CDR3 extends over 17 amino acids. CDR1 SGHRS and CDR2 YFSETQ come from the germline V gene. Prepared libraries of TCR beta cDNA carried unique molecular identifiers. TCRdb re-analysed the PCR reads in MiXCR, keeping a single row per CDR3 protein. This table has approximately 150,000 distinct CDR3 sequences, roughly 31% appearing once. The study's findings and limits: With TRBV5-6, TRBV5-1 and TRBV20-1 included, about five TRBV segments were more frequent in patients than in controls. Samples prepared in the same batch strongly co-clustered by F measure. Controls had significantly higher normalized Chao1 diversity than multiple sclerosis patients.

Sequenced sample: blood. J is TRBJ2-1 and V is TRBV5-1, with D possibly TRBD1 on 5 matching bases. The TCR was taken from a girl aged 10 to 17 with multiple sclerosis. CDR3 DNA: TGCGCCAGCAGCCTTAGGACACGAGCGAGCTCCTACAATGAGCAGTTCTTC. Its translation is CASSLRTRASSYNEQFF.